These 10 T cell receptor beta chains share one sample of origin, sequenced in a study of human T cells and chemical hapten exposure. Stated time point: patch test 1, 2 weeks after DPC sensitization. Treatment denoted: therapeutic diphenylcyclopropenone sensitization with weekly scalp DPC. TCRdb analysed the RACE reads with MiXCR anew, one entry per CDR3 protein. Of some 94,000 distinct CDR3 sequences listed, around 12% are singletons. The specimen comprised whole blood, sampled in connection with sensitization to the hapten diphenylcyclopropenone (DPC). These receptor sequences come from a woman aged 40-49 years with alopecia areata. Some clones in this sample may be carry-over from other donors' samples.

The CDR3 DNA is TGCAGTGCCCCCATAGCGGGAGCAGATACGCAGTATTTT. Its protein is CSAPIAGADTQYF. J is TRBJ2-3 and V is TRBV20-1; TRBD2 aligns across 9 bases. The V segment lost 6 bases and the J segment 4 bases; nucleotides outside the gene matches: 5. CDR1 and CDR2 from the germline V gene are DFQATT and SNEGSKA (reference sequence). This CDR3 is 13 amino acids long.

The chain employs TRBV6-6 and TRBJ2-7; 13 bases line up with TRBD2. CDR1 MNHNY and CDR2 SVGAGI come from the germline V gene (reference sequence). This CDR3 contains 16 residues. J gave up 2 bases and V 4 bases, and 5 bases lay outside the gene matches. This CDR3 is CASSSPGLAGAYEQYF. The DNA for the CDR3 is TGTGCCAGCAGTTCACCCGGACTAGCGGGAGCCTACGAGCAGTACTTC.

This clonotype has a handful of counts. The chain couples TRBV19 to TRBJ2-5; possible D gene TRBD2, 5 bases. V lost 3 bases, J lost 0 bases, and 11 bases lay in between. Per the germline V gene, CDR1 is LNHDA and CDR2 is SQIVND (reference sequence). This CDR3 is 15 amino acids long. CDR3 amino acids: CASSIRGGYQETQYF. The CDR3 nucleotides are TGTGCCAGTAGTATTCGCGGCGGGTACCAAGAGACCCAGTACTTC.

This clonotype was seen a few times. The chain is built from TRBV6-2 or TRBV6-3 and TRBJ2-1, with D possibly being TRBD2 (5 bases). The CDR3 contains 16 residues. Trimming cost V 4 bases and J 4 bases, with 17 bases left between them. Germline lookup yields CDR1 MNHEY and CDR2 SVGEGT. Written as DNA, the CDR3 is TGTGCCAGCAGTTCCCCCCTCGGAGCGGTGTACAATGAGCAGTTCTTC. This translates into CASSSPLGAVYNEQFF.

This clonotype has more than one count but fewer than ten. The chain is built from TRBV6-5 and TRBJ2-5; D gene uncertain. From germline, CDR1 is MNHEY and CDR2 SVGAGI. The CDR3 extends over 14 amino acids. Between the trimmed V and J ends, which lost 0 bases and 2 bases, there was a span of 7 bases. The CDR3 nucleotides read TGTGCCAGCAGTTACTCGAGGTTTCAAGAGACCCAGTACTTC. Translated: CASSYSRFQETQYF.

The CDR3 loop reads CASRGRQGARELFF. CDR3 in DNA: TGTGCCAGCAGGGGTCGACAGGGGGCAAGGGAGCTGTTTTTT. The V call is TRBV12-3 or TRBV12-4, the J call TRBJ2-2; 10 bases are a match to TRBD1. CDR3 length equals 14 residues. After removal of 6 bases from V and 9 bases from J, the junction contained 7 bases not matched to a gene.

There are many counts of this clonotype. The chain links TRBV18 to TRBJ2-2; TRBD2 agrees at 9 bases. The CDR3 sequence is 16 residues long. Germline CDR1 and CDR2: KGHSH and LQKENI. The J segment lost 0 bases and the V segment lost 4 bases, leaving 3 bases of the junction unmatched. The CDR3 is CASSLTSGPNTGELFF. Here the CDR3 DNA reads TGTGCCAGCTCACTGACTAGCGGACCGAACACCGGGGAGCTGTTTTTT.

This clonotype was found a few times. The chain joins TRBV9 to TRBJ1-4, with D perhaps matching TRBD1 (6 bases). Germline V gene data show CDR1 as SGDLS and CDR2 as YYNGEE. The CDR3 sequence is 16 residues long. V shed 0 bases and J shed 3 bases, with 12 bases lying between them. The CDR3 DNA is TGTGCCAGCAGCGTAGGGCCGACAGGTCCTAATGAAAAACTGTTTTTT. Its translation is CASSVGPTGPNEKLFF.

This clonotype was observed a handful of times. The chain uses TRBV5-1 and TRBJ2-4; a possible D gene is TRBD1 (6 bases). Trimming removed 0 bases at V and 10 bases at J, with 14 bases between. The CDR3 contains 14 residues. Germline V gene lookup returns CDR1 SGHRS and CDR2 YFSETQ. The CDR3 DNA is TGCGCCAGCAGCTTGGCCCAGGGGCGAGGGATTCAGTACTTC. It translates to CASSLAQGRGIQYF.

The sample holds a few counts of this clonotype. This chain joins TRBV29-1 and TRBJ2-3; D is unresolved. The CDR3 runs to 13 residues. The ends were cut back, 7 bases at V and 0 bases at J, with 11 bases in the middle. CDR1 is SQVTM and CDR2 is ANQGSEA in the germline V gene. The CDR3 protein is CSGSHASTDTQYF. The CDR3 nucleotides read TGCAGCGGCAGCCATGCTAGCACAGATACGCAGTATTTT.